A selection of T cell receptor beta chains follows, all from one sample in a study of T cells in Graves' hyperthyroidism and ophthalmopathy. TCRdb fed the multiplex PCR reads into MiXCR, producing one record per CDR3 protein. The table lists some 250,000 distinct CDR3 sequences, more than 12% of them singletons, with more than 10% in the top ten. The material sequenced was blood. Receptor source: a middle-aged woman with Graves' hyperthyroidism that later progressed to Graves' ophthalmopathy. The CDR3 runs from the conserved cysteine through the conserved F or W. D genes are given only for firm matches. Size is stated for part of the rows, as once, few or many counts, or as a class when the clone is expanded.

>TRBJ1-2|-|TRBV28|-
CASSLEGRWGYTF
TGTGCCAGCAGTTTAGAGGGGCGATGGGGCTACACCTTC
>TRBJ1-1|TRBD1|TRBV19|-
CATRWGQSEAFF
TGTGCCACCCGCTGGGGACAGAGTGAAGCTTTCTTT
>TRBJ2-3|-|TRBV20-1|many
CSASRGGVGGTDTQYF
TGCAGTGCTAGTCGAGGGGGAGTGGGTGGGACAGATACGCAGTATTTT
>TRBJ2-5|TRBD2|TRBV11-2|many
CASSQAGTSGRVTQYF
TGTGCCAGCAGCCAAGCAGGGACTAGCGGGAGGGTGACCCAGTACTTC
>TRBJ2-3|-|TRBV12-3/TRBV12-4|many
CASSFMVDTQYF
TGTGCCAGCAGTTTTATGGTAGATACGCAGTATTTT
>TRBJ2-7|-|TRBV20-1|few
CSAPTSPYEQYF
TGCAGTGCTCCGACTAGTCCCTACGAGCAGTACTTC
>TRBJ2-7|-|TRBV11-1|few
CAGSGGYYEQYF
TGTGCCGGCAGCGGCGGCTATTACGAGCAGTACTTC
>TRBJ2-1|TRBD2|TRBV20-1|many
CSARGPGGSYNEQFF
TGCAGTGCTAGAGGACCGGGAGGCTCCTACAATGAGCAGTTCTTC
>TRBJ2-2|-|TRBV20-1|-
CSARKGTANTGELFF
TGCAGTGCTAGGAAGGGGACGGCGAACACCGGGGAGCTGTTTTTT
>TRBJ2-6|-|TRBV5-6|few
CASSPNPRRPGANVLTF
TGTGCCAGCAGCCCCAACCCCAGGAGGCCTGGGGCCAACGTCCTGACTTTC
>TRBJ1-1|TRBD1|TRBV29-1|few
CSVVGTGGPEAFF
TGCAGCGTTGTTGGGACAGGGGGCCCTGAAGCTTTCTTT
>TRBJ1-6|-|TRBV2|many
CASSDGDGYNSPLHF
TGTGCCAGCAGTGACGGAGACGGATATAATTCACCCCTCCACTTT
>TRBJ2-7|TRBD2|TRBV5-6|-
CASSPGGSGSYEQYF
TGTGCCAGCAGCCCCGGCGGTAGCGGGAGTTACGAGCAGTACTTC
>TRBJ2-7|TRBD2|TRBV4-1|many
CASSPLGKAGVSPYEQYF
TGCGCCAGCAGCCCCCTCGGCAAAGCGGGAGTGAGTCCCTACGAGCAGTACTTC
>TRBJ1-2|-|TRBV12-3/TRBV12-4|few
CASSLQRYGYTF
TGTGCCAGCAGTTTACAGAGATATGGCTACACCTTC
>TRBJ2-3|-|TRBV20-1|many
CSASAPSGSTDTQYF
TGCAGTGCTTCCGCCCCCTCGGGAAGCACAGATACGCAGTATTTT
>TRBJ1-5|-|TRBV7-2|-
CASVGGHLGPQHF
TGTGCCAGCGTCGGGGGCCACCTGGGGCCCCAGCATTTT
>TRBJ2-2|TRBD2|TRBV28|many
CASSTRLRGTSGSGRNTGELFF
TGTGCCAGCAGCACCCGACTGCGCGGGACTAGCGGGAGCGGTCGGAACACCGGGGAGCTGTTTTTT
>TRBJ2-7|-|TRBV28|few
CASSSWDEQYF
TGTGCCAGCAGTTCTTGGGATGAGCAGTACTTC
>TRBJ2-7|TRBD2|TRBV27|many
CASSFRGRGYEQYF
TGTGCCAGCAGTTTCCGCGGGAGAGGCTACGAGCAGTACTTC
>TRBJ2-5|-|TRBV5-1|many
CASRGTLQETQYF
TGCGCCAGCAGAGGGACACTACAAGAGACCCAGTACTTC
>TRBJ1-6|-|TRBV12-3/TRBV12-4|-
CASGTRGNSPLHF
TGTGCCAGCGGAACGAGGGGGAATTCACCCCTCCACTTT
>TRBJ1-2|TRBD1|TRBV7-9|few
CASSALRGDRGKGYYGYTF
TGTGCCAGCAGCGCCCTAAGGGGTGACAGGGGGAAGGGATACTATGGCTACACCTTC
>TRBJ2-7|-|TRBV28|-
CASSFGDTLSYEQYF
TGTGCCAGCAGTTTTGGGGACACTCTCTCCTACGAGCAGTACTTC
>TRBJ2-7|TRBD2|TRBV28|many
CASSWRRGLAGGLPPHEQYF
TGTGCCAGCAGTTGGAGGCGAGGACTAGCGGGAGGCCTACCCCCGCACGAGCAGTACTTC
>TRBJ2-7|TRBD2|TRBV19|many
CASKREGGKNEQYF
TGTGCCAGTAAACGGGAGGGCGGAAAAAACGAGCAGTACTTC
>TRBJ2-3|-|TRBV20-1|many
CSAPITSSWSDTQYF
TGCAGTGCCCCCATCACTAGCTCCTGGTCGGATACGCAGTATTTT
>TRBJ2-5|-|TRBV7-2|few
CASSFGYETQYF
TGTGCCAGCAGCTTTGGGTATGAGACCCAGTACTTC
>TRBJ2-7|TRBD1|TRBV29-1|-
CSVLTGGGYEQYF
TGCAGCGTACTCACAGGGGGAGGTTACGAGCAGTACTTC
>TRBJ2-5|-|TRBV12-3/TRBV12-4|many
CASSSMVTQYF
TGTGCCAGCAGTTCCATGGTGACCCAGTACTTC
>TRBJ1-6|-|TRBV28|few
CASSYNSPLHF
TGTGCCAGCAGTTACAATTCACCCCTCCACTTT
>TRBJ2-1|-|TRBV9|many
CASSGPPRRGRYNEQFF
TGTGCCAGCAGCGGACCCCCGCGGCGGGGAAGGTACAATGAGCAGTTCTTC
>TRBJ2-6|-|TRBV7-9|-
CASSRTGTRANVLTF
TGTGCCAGCAGTCGGACGGGCACGCGGGCCAACGTCCTGACTTTC
>TRBJ2-5|-|TRBV7-2|-
CASSLVWLGSSVAYF
TGTGCCAGCAGCTTAGTCTGGCTCGGCAGCAGTGTGGCGTACTTC
>TRBJ1-4|TRBD1|TRBV7-9|many
CASSLNRQGLREKLFF
TGTGCCAGCAGCCTCAACAGACAGGGATTAAGGGAAAAACTGTTTTTT
>TRBJ2-1|-|TRBV29-1|many
CSVSGYNEQFF
TGCAGCGTTTCGGGCTACAATGAGCAGTTCTTC
>TRBJ2-2|TRBD2|TRBV3-1|few
CASSLKRSGLAFTGELFF
TGTGCCAGCAGCCTCAAGCGCTCGGGACTAGCGTTCACCGGGGAGCTGTTTTTT
>TRBJ1-1|-|TRBV6-1|many
CASNSHVNTEAFF
TGTGCCAGCAACAGCCACGTGAACACTGAAGCTTTCTTT
>TRBJ2-5|-|TRBV29-1|many
CSVVTAQETQYF
TGCAGCGTTGTGACGGCTCAAGAGACCCAGTACTTC
>TRBJ2-7|-|TRBV12-3/TRBV12-4|many
CASSLRDTSMREQYF
TGTGCCAGCAGTTTAAGGGACACCTCCATGCGCGAGCAGTACTTC
>TRBJ2-1|TRBD2|TRBV5-1|-
CASSLPAGGLANEQFF
TGCGCCAGCAGCTTGCCAGCGGGAGGCCTCGCCAATGAGCAGTTCTTC
>TRBJ2-3|-|TRBV7-8|many
CASSLVTDTDTQYF
TGTGCCAGCAGCTTAGTAACAGATACAGATACGCAGTATTTT
>TRBJ2-2|-|TRBV19|many
CASSMGGQNTGELFF
TGTGCCAGTAGTATGGGAGGACAGAACACCGGGGAGCTGTTTTTT
>TRBJ2-2|-|TRBV28|many
CASDRPNTGELFF
TGTGCCAGTGACAGGCCGAACACCGGGGAGCTGTTTTTT
>TRBJ2-3|TRBD2|TRBV28|many
CASSSELAGLSTDTQYF
TGTGCCAGCAGCTCTGAGCTAGCGGGGCTTAGCACAGATACGCAGTATTTT
>TRBJ1-1|-|TRBV6-2/TRBV6-3|many
CAITGGTNTEAFF
TGTGCCATCACGGGGGGTACAAACACTGAAGCTTTCTTT
>TRBJ1-1|-|TRBV2|many
CASRVDRNTEAFF
TGTGCCAGCAGAGTAGACAGAAACACTGAAGCTTTCTTT
>TRBJ1-3|-|TRBV9|many
CASSLHSSGNTIYF
TGTGCCAGCAGCCTCCATAGCTCTGGAAACACCATATATTTT
>TRBJ2-1|-|TRBV28|many
CASKTRETEQFF
TGTGCCAGCAAGACTCGGGAAACTGAGCAGTTCTTC
>TRBJ2-1|-|TRBV19|few
CASSIVGGIEQFF
TGTGCCAGTAGTATAGTAGGCGGGATAGAGCAGTTCTTC
>TRBJ2-7|-|TRBV28|-
CASSTFSRAYEQYF
TGTGCCAGCAGTACGTTTTCCCGAGCCTACGAGCAGTACTTC
>TRBJ2-5|TRBD1|TRBV28|many
CASSLGTVQETQYF
TGTGCCAGCAGTCTAGGGACAGTCCAAGAGACCCAGTACTTC